This TCR beta chain was captured in a study of response to subunit inactivated influenza vaccine. TCRdb independently ran MiXCR on the RT-PCR reads; one entry per CDR3 protein. The sample lists 500,000 to 600,000 distinct CDR3 sequences; about 11% were seen once. CDR1 is DFQATT and CDR2 is SNEGSKA in the germline V gene (reference sequence). The CDR3 consists of 13 residues. Trimming cost V 2 bases and J 3 bases, with 11 bases left between them. For this clonotype: Antigen specificity is unknown.

Regarding the study as a whole: It was suggested by the authors that few new T cells are recruited by each seasonal influenza vaccination.

This sample was shared with a second study, whose subject was T cells expressing NK-cell markers. From that report: Researchers built TCR beta cDNA using 5'RACE template switching with UMIs. These clonotypes, the leaders elsewhere, also led the CD3+CD56-NKG2C+ fraction in several donors.

The clonotype comes from a man over 45 who received an inactivated influenza vaccine. The sample here was PBMCs from blood, taken on the day of vaccination. The gene calls are TRBV20-1 and TRBJ2-7; D may correspond to TRBD1 or TRBD2 (6 bases each). Here the CDR3 reads CSARQGGIYEQYF. The CDR3, as DNA: TGCAGTGCTAGACAAGGGGGGATCTACGAGCAGTACTTC.